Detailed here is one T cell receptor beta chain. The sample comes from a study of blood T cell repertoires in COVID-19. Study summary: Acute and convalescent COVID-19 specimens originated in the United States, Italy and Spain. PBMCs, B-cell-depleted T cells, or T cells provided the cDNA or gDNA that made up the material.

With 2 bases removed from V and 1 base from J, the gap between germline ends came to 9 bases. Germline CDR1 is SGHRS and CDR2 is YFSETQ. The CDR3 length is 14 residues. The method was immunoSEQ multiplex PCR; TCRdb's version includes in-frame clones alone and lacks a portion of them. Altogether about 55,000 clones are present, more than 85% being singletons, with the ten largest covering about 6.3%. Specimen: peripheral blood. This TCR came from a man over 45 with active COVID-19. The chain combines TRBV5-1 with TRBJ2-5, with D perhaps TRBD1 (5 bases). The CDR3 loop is CASSLQASQETQYF. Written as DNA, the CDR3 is TGCGCCAGCAGCTTACAGGCTTCCCAAGAGACCCAGTACTTC.